This entry lists 6 T cell receptor beta chains sequenced from one sample in a study of blood T cells in healthy people across ages. Primed by a sample-barcoded 5' primer and a J-beta primer mix, a second PCR proceeded for about 6 to 11 cycles. MiXCR was run by TCRdb on the 5' RACE reads, yielding one entry per CDR3 protein. The repertoire consists of about 1.4 million distinct CDR3 sequences, with around 55% occurring once and the leading ten covering 6.5% to 8%. The sequencing sample was made of blood. The receptors derive from a man between 18 and 29 years old in good health.

This clonotype came up a few times. This sequence joins TRBV27 and TRBJ2-7; D is ambiguous. The CDR3 is 11 amino acids. From germline, CDR1 is MNHEY and CDR2 SMNVEV (reference sequence). Trimming took 8 bases from V and 4 from J, leaving 9 bases between them. The chain's CDR3 is CASGPAYEQYF. CDR3 bases: TGTGCCAGCGGTCCAGCGTACGAGCAGTACTTC.

The DNA for the CDR3 is TGCAGCGTTGAACCCCGACAGGGGAGCGAGACCCAGTACTTC. As protein: CSVEPRQGSETQYF. The gene calls are TRBV29-1 and TRBJ2-5, with 8 bases fitting TRBD1. Per the germline V gene, CDR1 is SQVTM and CDR2 is ANQGSEA. With V trimmed by 2 bases and J by 5 bases, 7 bases remained unmatched. The CDR3 has 14 residues.

The chain couples TRBV5-1 to TRBJ2-7, with 8 bases identical to TRBD2. The V and J ends lost 0 bases and 7 bases, in that order; junction bases with no gene match: 12. Per the germline V gene, CDR1 is SGHRS and CDR2 is YFSETQ. The CDR3 runs to 16 residues. The CDR3 here is CASSLEPGLGSWEQYF. The CDR3 nucleotides read TGCGCCAGCAGCTTGGAACCGGGACTAGGTTCCTGGGAGCAGTACTTC.

In this sample, this clonotype turned up once. The V call is TRBV6-6, the J call TRBJ2-5; D remains unclear. Germline CDR1 is MNHNY and CDR2 is SVGAGI (reference sequence). Trimming removed 6 bases from V and 4 bases from J, with 9 bases in between. The CDR3 extends over 12 amino acids. The CDR3 region is CASSQYLETQYF. The CDR3 coding sequence is TGTGCCAGCAGCCAGTATTTAGAGACCCAGTACTTC.

This chain uses TRBV6-1 with TRBJ1-5, with D possibly TRBD1 on 6 matching bases. CDR1 MNHNS and CDR2 SASEGT come from the germline V gene. V gave up 2 bases and J gave up 9 bases, with 17 bases separating them. The CDR3 is 15 amino acids. This chain's CDR3 is CASSETRGGDRPQHF. In DNA, the CDR3 is TGTGCCAGCAGTGAAACTCGAGGGGGAGATCGGCCCCAGCATTTT.

This clonotype was seen a handful of times. J is TRBJ2-7 and V is TRBV20-1; 11 nucleotides agree with TRBD1. CDR1 and CDR2 from the germline V gene are DFQATT and SNEGSKA (reference sequence). The CDR3 is 13 residues long. V shed 7 bases and J 5 bases; nucleotides not matched to a gene: 7. The CDR3: CSVKGQGDHEQYF. In nucleotides, the CDR3 is TGCAGTGTGAAGGGACAGGGGGACCACGAGCAGTACTTC.